The 10 T cell receptor beta chains reported below all come from one sample, sequenced in a study of CD8 T cells in ankylosing spondylitis. Study results and caveats: Seemingly distinctive of ankylosing spondylitis blood was a TCR beta motif formed by eight highly homologous variants.

TCRdb re-derived calls from the 5' RACE reads in MiXCR, one entry per CDR3 protein. In the table there are roughly 400,000 distinct CDR3 sequences, 20% to 25% of which are singletons. What these receptors recognize is not known. Sequenced input: blood, either unsorted or a sorted T cell fraction (not recorded which). The receptors here all came from a male donor with ankylosing spondylitis.

This clonotype has more than one count but fewer than ten. The CDR3 nucleotides read TGCAGTGCTCCGAACCCACCTAGGGGGGAGACCCAGTACTTC. Its protein is CSAPNPPRGETQYF. The rearrangement links TRBV20-1 to TRBJ2-5; D might be TRBD1 (6 bases). V lost 5 bases to trimming and J lost 5 bases, with 18 bases between them. The CDR3 is made up of 14 amino acids. Germline CDR1 and CDR2: DFQATT and SNEGSKA (reference sequence).

This chain connects TRBV12-3 or TRBV12-4 to TRBJ2-3, with 7 positions matching TRBD2. V lost 10 bases to trimming and J lost 2 bases; unmatched junction nucleotides: 9. This CDR3 region has 14 residues. The CDR3 coding sequence is TGTGCCACCGACGGGGGGTTCAACACAGATACGCAGTATTTT. Translating it yields CATDGGFNTDTQYF.

The chain employs TRBV11-2 and TRBJ2-5, with 8 bases matching TRBD2. Germline assignment: CDR1 SGHAT and CDR2 FQNNGV. The CDR3 totals 15 residues. V shed 6 bases, J shed 4 bases, and the junction held 10 bases outside the gene matches. CDR3 DNA sequence: TGTGCCAGCAGGCCTTTCGGGGGGGAAGGAGAGACCCAGTACTTC. Its translation is CASRPFGGEGETQYF. Using reference TRBV11-2 and TRBJ2-5 for the parts outside the CDR3, the full variable domain is EAGVAQSPRYKIIEKRQSVAFWCNPISGHATLYWYQQILGQGPKLLIQFQNNGVVDDSQLPKDRFSAERLKGVDSTLKIQPAKLEDSAVYLCASRPFGGEGETQYFGPGTRLLVL.

In this sample, this clonotype turned up a few times. The V and J genes are TRBV29-1 and TRBJ2-3; maybe TRBD1 (6 bases). The CDR3 has 15 residues. V lost 7 bases and J 1 base, leaving 18 bases between the germline ends. CDR1 and CDR2 (germline): SQVTM, ANQGSEA. This CDR3 reads CSAQRTDLGTDTQYF. The CDR3 nucleotides read TGCAGCGCCCAGAGGACAGACCTTGGCACAGATACGCAGTATTTT.

The chain uses TRBV2 and TRBJ1-4, with D maybe TRBD1 (5 bases). Germline CDR1 SNHLY, CDR2 FYNNEI. Trimming removed 4 bases at V and 8 bases at J, with 17 bases between. The CDR3 runs to 15 residues. This CDR3 is CASSVQGTLEEKLFF. In DNA form, the CDR3 reads TGTGCCAGCAGTGTTCAGGGAACGTTGGAAGAAAAACTGTTTTTT.

As to this clonotype: At one boundary the junction diverges from the germline segment, which might be a read error. The chain couples TRBV20-1 to TRBJ1-1, with D possibly being TRBD1 (6 bases). The CDR3 has 11 amino acids. Germline CDR1 DFQATT, CDR2 SNEGSKA (reference sequence). The CDR3 is CSAREQGTAFF. CDR3 DNA: TGCAGTGCCAGAGAGCAGGGGACAGCTTTCTTT.

Only a few counts were recorded for this clonotype. This sequence joins TRBV18 and TRBJ2-1, with 13 bases that match TRBD2. V was pared by 3 bases and J by 0 bases, with 11 bases of the junction left unmatched. The CDR3 extends over 20 amino acids. The germline V gene encodes CDR1 KGHSH and CDR2 LQKENI. CDR3 in amino acids: CASSPGTGTSGASSYNEQFF. The DNA for the CDR3 is TGTGCCAGCTCACCCGGAACCGGGACTAGCGGGGCAAGCTCCTACAATGAGCAGTTCTTC.

This clonotype was seen a few times. The rearrangement uses TRBV29-1 and TRBJ1-1, with 9 bases matching TRBD1. Per the germline V gene, CDR1 is SQVTM and CDR2 is ANQGSEA. The CDR3 consists of 14 residues. The trim removed 1 base at V and 5 bases at J, leaving 5 bases unmatched. DNA of the CDR3: TGCAGCGTTGAAGTACGGACAGGGGAGACTGAAGCTTTCTTT. Its translation: CSVEVRTGETEAFF.

The chain's CDR3 is CASSYSTPSGYGTDTQYF. DNA for the CDR3: TGTGCCAGCAGTTACTCGACTCCCAGCGGGTACGGCACAGATACGCAGTATTTT. This chain connects TRBV6-5 to TRBJ2-3, with TRBD2 as a possible D gene (6 bases). The CDR3 extends over 18 amino acids. Per germline, CDR1 MNHEY and CDR2 SVGAGI. V lost 0 bases, J lost 1 base, and 17 bases lay in between.

The chain has TRBV20-1 and TRBJ1-5; no clear D. Trimming took 3 bases from V and 0 from J, leaving 9 bases between them. This CDR3 spans 14 amino acids. Per germline, CDR1 DFQATT and CDR2 SNEGSKA (reference sequence). For the CDR3, the DNA is TGCAGTGCTAGGTACGGCTATAGCAATCAGCCCCAGCATTTT. It specifies CSARYGYSNQPQHF.